One sample yielded the 17 T cell receptor beta chains listed below, sequenced in a study of technical replicates of blood from four donors. TCRdb's table, derived via immunoSEQ multiplex PCR, lists solely in-frame clones and lacks some. The sample shows tens of thousands of clones, around 86% of them seen only once. The sequenced sample consisted of PBMCs. Receptors originate from a human donor in good health. Some clones in this sample may be carry-over from other donors' samples.

The chain couples TRBV5-1 to TRBJ2-2, with D possibly matching TRBD2 (6 bases). The CDR3 is 14 amino acids. Looked up from germline, CDR1 is SGHRS and CDR2 is YFSETQ. V dropped 5 bases and J dropped 4 bases, with 12 bases sitting between them. The DNA of the CDR3 is TGCGCCAGCAGGGCTAGCGTTATCACCGGGGAGCTGTTTTTT. Translated: CASRASVITGELFF.

The chain has TRBV4-2 and TRBJ2-2; 10 positions agree with TRBD2. The J segment lost 6 bases and the V segment lost 2 bases, leaving 9 bases of the junction unmatched. CDR3 length: 17 amino acids. CDR1 is LGHNA, CDR2 YNFKEQ, per germline. The CDR3 DNA reads TGTGCCAGCAGCCAACGACAGGGAGCGGGGGGGCCCGGGGAGCTGTTTTTT. Its translation: CASSQRQGAGGPGELFF.

The V and J genes are TRBV6-6 and TRBJ1-6; no clear D gene. Trimming shortened V by 4 bases and J by 7 bases, and 17 bases separated the two germline ends. The CDR3 is 16 residues long. Germline CDR1 is MNHNY and CDR2 is SVGAGI (reference sequence). The DNA of the CDR3 is TGTGCCAGCAGTTGGCGAGAGCGGGCCCTAAATTCACCCCTCCACTTT. Residues: CASSWRERALNSPLHF.

CDR3 loop: CASSYRGNTEAFF. In DNA, the CDR3 is TGTGCCAGCAGCTACAGGGGGAACACTGAAGCTTTCTTT. V and J are TRBV7-2 and TRBJ1-1; the match to TRBD1 covers 7 bases. V lost 4 bases and J lost 1; bases outside the gene matches: 0. The CDR3 extends over 13 amino acids. Germline V gene sequence: CDR1 SGHTA, CDR2 FQGNSA.

V gene TRBV13 combines with J gene TRBJ1-2; D call uncertain. Trimming removed 2 bases at V and 2 bases at J, with 15 bases between. Germline CDR1 and CDR2: PRHDT and FYEKMQ (reference sequence). The CDR3 is 16 amino acids. The CDR3 DNA reads TGTGCCAGCAGCTTATCCCCCCCGAGGCAGAACTATGGCTACACCTTC. This codes for CASSLSPPRQNYGYTF.

This sequence joins TRBV10-3 and TRBJ2-3, with D tentatively TRBD1 (6 bases). The CDR3 loop spans 14 amino acids. The V end was cut by 6 bases, the J end by 0 bases, with 10 bases between. In germline, CDR1 is ENHRY, CDR2 SYGVKD. CDR3 DNA: TGTGCCATCAGCGGGACAACCAGCACAGATACGCAGTATTTT. Translation gives CAISGTTSTDTQYF.

V and J are TRBV1 and TRBJ2-3; the table names TRBD1, a call not compared with the DNA. TRBV1 is given as a pseudogene. The length of the CDR3 is 21 residues. The CDR3 protein is CTSSQVGPDRHPLSSTDTQYF. The CDR3 DNA is TGCACCAGCAGCCAAGTGGGCCCGGACAGGCACCCTCTCTCTAGCACAGATACGCAGTATTTT.

J is TRBJ2-7 and V is TRBV4-1; D ambiguous. V was cut by 0 bases and J by 4 bases, with 7 bases left in between. The V gene's germline CDR1 is MGHRA and CDR2 YSYEKL. The CDR3 loop spans 13 amino acids. DNA of the CDR3: TGCGCCAGCAGCCAAGAAAAGACTTACGAGCAGTACTTC. This gives the protein CASSQEKTYEQYF.

The chain uses TRBV9 and TRBJ2-7, with a possible D match to TRBD2 (6 bases). CDR1 is SGDLS and CDR2 is YYNGEE in the germline V gene. V lost 4 bases and J lost 5, with 22 bases in between. CDR3 length equals 16 residues. The CDR3 bases are TGTGCCAGCAGCCGAGGCGCGGCTAGCGATCCTAACGAGCAGTACTTC. Protein product: CASSRGAASDPNEQYF.

The chain links TRBV6-5 to TRBJ2-7; the match to TRBD2 covers 10 bases. The CDR3 has 16 amino acids. V dropped 0 bases and J dropped 2; count of bases not matched to a gene: 4. CDR1 and CDR2 (germline): MNHEY, SVGAGI. The CDR3 loop reads CASSYSAGGTPYEQYF. DNA of the CDR3: TGTGCCAGCAGTTACTCAGCGGGGGGGACGCCCTACGAGCAGTACTTC.

V gene TRBV7-9 combines with J gene TRBJ2-7; 7 bases are a match to TRBD2. Germline CDR1 reads SEHNR; CDR2 reads FQNEAQ (reference sequence). The CDR3 covers 14 residues. Germline trimming cut 1 base from V and 4 bases from J; bases unmatched to any gene: 4. The DNA for the CDR3 is TGTGCCAGCAGCTTAGTTGGCGGGAGTTACGAGCAGTACTTC. This codes for CASSLVGGSYEQYF. Supplemented by reference TRBV7-9 and TRBJ2-7, the full variable domain reads DTGVSQNPRHKITKRGQNVTFRCDPISEHNRLYWYRQTLGQGPEFLTYFQNEAQLEKSRLLSDRFSAERPKGSFSTLEIQRTEQGDSAMYLCASSLVGGSYEQYFGPGTRLTVT.

This chain uses TRBV25-1 with TRBJ1-2; the D is unclear. V was pared by 4 bases and J by 7 bases, with 7 bases between. Germline V lookup: CDR1 MGHDK, CDR2 SYGVNS. This CDR3 contains 11 residues. This CDR3 is CASSGDGGYTF. The CDR3 DNA reads as TGTGCCAGCAGTGGCGATGGTGGCTACACCTTC.

The chain joins TRBV5-6 to TRBJ2-7, with unresolved D. The CDR3 spans 12 residues. Germline V gives CDR1 SGHDT, CDR2 YYEEEE. V lost 3 bases, J lost 0 bases, and 4 bases lay in between. CDR3 residues: CASSSYSYEQYF. In nucleotides, the CDR3 is TGTGCCAGCAGCTCTTACTCCTACGAGCAGTACTTC.

The V call is TRBV27, the J call TRBJ2-7; D possibly corresponds to TRBD2 (6 bases). CDR3 size: 17 residues. V lost 5 bases to trimming and J lost 3 bases, with 23 bases between them. The germline V gene has CDR1 MNHEY and CDR2 SMNVEV (reference sequence). The CDR3 DNA sequence: TGTGCCAGCAGTCAATTACCGGCGGGGAACCCCTTCTACGAGCAGTACTTC. Its translation: CASSQLPAGNPFYEQYF.

The count of this clone is one. V gene TRBV30 combines with J gene TRBJ2-4, with 9 bases matching TRBD2. Germline CDR1 reads GTSNPN; CDR2 reads SVGIG (reference sequence). The trim removed 0 bases at V and 4 bases at J, leaving 7 bases unmatched. The CDR3 extends over 16 amino acids. In DNA form, the CDR3 reads TGTGCCTGGAGTGTGGGGCTAGCGGGGATAAAAAACATTCAGTACTTC. This gives the protein CAWSVGLAGIKNIQYF.

The chain has TRBV7-9 and TRBJ2-7; D remains unclear. The length of the CDR3 is 17 residues. V was pared by 5 bases and J by 3 bases, with 23 bases between. Germline CDR1 SEHNR, CDR2 FQNEAQ (reference sequence). The CDR3 spells CASSLGRWNRSFYEQYF. The CDR3 DNA is TGTGCCAGCAGCCTGGGCCGTTGGAACAGAAGCTTCTACGAGCAGTACTTC.

This chain joins TRBV5-1 and TRBJ2-5; 14 bases align to TRBD2. The CDR3 is 18 amino acids. The trim removed 3 bases at V and 1 base at J, leaving 8 bases unmatched. Germline assignment: CDR1 SGHRS and CDR2 YFSETQ. The CDR3 nucleotides read TGCGCCAGCAGCTCGGGACTAGCGGGGGCTGGACTCCAAGAGACCCAGTACTTC. Encoded protein: CASSSGLAGAGLQETQYF. Combining the CDR3 with reference TRBV5-1 and TRBJ2-5 gives the whole variable domain KAGVTQTPRYLIKTRGQQVTLSCSPISGHRSVSWYQQTPGQGLQFLFEYFSETQRNKGNFPGRFSGRQFSNSRSEMNVSTLELGDSALYLCASSSGLAGAGLQETQYFGPGTRLLVL.